The present entry profiles one T cell receptor (beta chain) with its context. The data were taken from a study of blood T cell repertoires in COVID-19. Study-level background: The cDNA or gDNA used as material had been derived from T cells, B-cell-depleted T cells, or PBMCs.

After removal of 0 bases from V and 2 bases from J, the junction contained 9 bases not matched to a gene. CDR3 size: 18 residues. Per germline, CDR1 MGHRA and CDR2 YSYEKL. The assay was immunoSEQ multiplex PCR, and TCRdb's table has in-frame clones only and misses some. The sample comprises over 60,000 clones, roughly nine tenths of which are singletons, and about 10% rests with the top ten. This clonotype originated in a man older than 75 with acute or convalescent COVID-19. Sample: peripheral blood. The chain uses TRBV4-1 and TRBJ2-1; TRBD2 aligns across 8 bases. In nucleotides, the CDR3 is TGCGCCAGCAGCCAAGATCCGGGGGGGTTTTCTACCTACAATGAGCAGTTCTTC. Protein: CASSQDPGGFSTYNEQFF.